The 27 T cell receptor beta chains presented below share a single source sample, sequenced in a study of T cell responses to AZD1222 COVID-19 vaccine. TCRdb keeps only in-frame clones here, not all; method: immunoSEQ multiplex PCR. The data show approximately 110,000 clones, about 87% seen once. The sequencing here drew on peripheral blood, taken on day 0 of AZD1222 vaccination. The receptors derive from an adult in good health.

In this sample, this clone turned up once. J is TRBJ1-6 and V is TRBV5-1; a possible D gene is TRBD1 (5 bases). This CDR3 spans 14 amino acids. Trimming took off 2 bases at V and 8 bases at J, with 11 bases between the two ends. Looked up from germline, CDR1 is SGHRS and CDR2 is YFSETQ. CDR3 nucleotide sequence: TGCGCCAGCAGCTTTCCGGGGGAGGATTCACCCCTCCACTTT. Translated, it gives CASSFPGEDSPLHF. Complete variable domain (other parts from reference TRBV5-1 and TRBJ1-6): KAGVTQTPRYLIKTRGQQVTLSCSPISGHRSVSWYQQTPGQGLQFLFEYFSETQRNKGNFPGRFSGRQFSNSRSEMNVSTLELGDSALYLCASSFPGEDSPLHFGNGTRLTVT.

In its sample, this clone was seen once. This chain links TRBV4-1 with TRBJ2-2; 8 bases are a match to TRBD2. This CDR3 has 16 amino acids. V lost 3 bases and J lost 1; bases outside the gene matches: 4. Germline-derived CDR1 and CDR2 are MGHRA and YSYEKL. In DNA form, the CDR3 reads TGCGCCAGCAGCCACAGAGCGGGGGTGAACACCGGGGAGCTGTTTTTT. It translates to CASSHRAGVNTGELFF.

This rearrangement joins TRBV6-5 to TRBJ1-6, with D possibly being TRBD1 (5 bases). The V and J ends lost 7 bases and 7 bases respectively, with 14 bases between them. CDR3 length equals 14 residues. Per the germline V gene, CDR1 is MNHEY and CDR2 is SVGAGI. The CDR3 region has the DNA TGTGCCAGCACGTACGGGACCGGGAATTCACCCCTCCACTTT. The encoded protein is CASTYGTGNSPLHF.

V and J are TRBV9 and TRBJ1-2, with 8 bases that match TRBD1. J lost 8 bases, V lost 4 bases, and 7 bases had no gene match. The CDR3 runs to 13 residues. From germline, CDR1 is SGDLS and CDR2 YYNGEE. The CDR3 sequence: CASSPQGARGYTF. The CDR3 region has the DNA TGTGCCAGCAGCCCTCAGGGGGCGCGAGGCTACACCTTC.

The CDR3 protein is CASSIRDPSNQPQHF. DNA for the CDR3: TGTGCCAGTAGTATCAGGGATCCTAGCAATCAGCCCCAGCATTTT. The J gene is TRBJ1-5, the V gene TRBV19; perhaps TRBD1 as D (5 bases). CDR1 is LNHDA and CDR2 is SQIVND in the germline V gene (reference sequence). CDR3 length equals 15 residues. Trimming took 3 bases from V and 0 from J, leaving 9 bases between them.

The rearrangement links TRBV5-1 to TRBJ1-1, with no clear D. CDR3 size: 13 residues. V was cut by 6 bases and J by 4 bases, with 13 bases left in between. Germline CDR1 is SGHRS and CDR2 is YFSETQ. CDR3 region: CASTIGGITEAFF. The CDR3 coding sequence is TGCGCCAGCACCATAGGAGGGATCACTGAAGCTTTCTTT.

V gene TRBV5-5 combines with J gene TRBJ1-1, with no clear D. Between the trimmed V and J ends, which lost 6 bases and 1 base, there was a span of 13 bases. The CDR3 covers 14 residues. The germline gives CDR1 SGHKS, CDR2 YYEKEE (reference sequence). DNA of the CDR3: TGTGCCAGCACCTCCGTCAACCCGAACACTGAAGCTTTCTTT. Its translation is CASTSVNPNTEAFF.

The J gene is TRBJ2-3, the V gene TRBV11-3; D may be TRBD1 or TRBD2 (5 bases each). CDR1 and CDR2 (germline): SGHNT, YENEEA. The CDR3 spans 17 residues. V was pared by 0 bases and J by 2 bases, with 15 bases between. The CDR3 loop reads CASSLEGWGRDTDTQYF. The CDR3 nucleotides read TGTGCCAGCAGCTTAGAGGGGTGGGGACGGGACACAGATACGCAGTATTTT.

The chain links TRBV29-1 to TRBJ1-4; 9 nucleotides agree with TRBD1. The CDR3 extends over 14 amino acids. The trim removed 3 bases at V and 8 bases at J, leaving 7 bases unmatched. Germline lookup yields CDR1 SQVTM and CDR2 ANQGSEA. In DNA form, the CDR3 reads TGCAGCGTTGAGGAGACAGGGGGAAGCGAAAAACTGTTTTTT. Residues: CSVEETGGSEKLFF. The complete variable domain, with remaining parts taken from reference TRBV29-1 and TRBJ1-4, reads SAVISQKPSRDICQRGTSLTIQCQVDSQVTMMFWYRQQPGQSLTLIATANQGSEATYESGFVIDKFPISRPNLTFSTLTVSNMSPEDSSIYLCSVEETGGSEKLFFGSGTQLSVL.

The V and J genes are TRBV24-1 and TRBJ2-5; 7 positions match TRBD2. In germline, CDR1 is KGHDR, CDR2 SFDVKD. Losses at the gene ends were 5 bases for V and 2 bases for J; bases not matched to a gene: 10. The CDR3 contains 16 residues. CDR3 DNA: TGTGCCACCAGTGCGGGGGGTAGGAGTAGGCAAGAGACCCAGTACTTC. It is translated as CATSAGGRSRQETQYF.

V is TRBV7-9 and J is TRBJ1-1; TRBD1 is a possible D gene (5 bases). With 1 base removed from V and 4 bases from J, the gap between germline ends came to 10 bases. CDR1 and CDR2 (germline): SEHNR, FQNEAQ (reference sequence). The CDR3 runs 14 residues. CDR3 DNA: TGTGCCAGCAGCTTAGAAGGGGCCGGCACTGAAGCTTTCTTT. Amino acid sequence: CASSLEGAGTEAFF.

V gene TRBV7-6 combines with J gene TRBJ1-3; no reliable D call. This CDR3 has 13 residues. Trimming shortened V by 0 bases and J by 7 bases, and 7 bases separated the two germline ends. Germline assignment: CDR1 SGHVS and CDR2 FNYEAQ. DNA of the CDR3: TGTGCCAGCAGCTTAGCGGCGGCGAACACCATATATTTT. It translates to CASSLAAANTIYF.

J is TRBJ1-1 and V is TRBV19; 8 bases match TRBD1. Germline CDR1 LNHDA, CDR2 SQIVND (reference sequence). Trimming cost V 9 bases and J 2 bases; bases outside gene matches: 11. The CDR3 consists of 15 residues. In DNA, the CDR3 is TGTGCCAGCACCGGACAGGGTGCTGGAAACACTGAAGCTTTCTTT. Protein product: CASTGQGAGNTEAFF.

This sequence joins TRBV12-3 or TRBV12-4 and TRBJ1-6; maybe TRBD1 (5 bases). The germline V and J ends were trimmed by 8 bases and 8 bases, with 13 bases remaining between them. CDR3 size: 13 residues. The CDR3 loop reads CASERTRDSPLHF. The CDR3 region has the DNA TGTGCCAGCGAACGGACAAGGGATTCACCCCTCCACTTT.

This clone was seen more than once but under ten times. J is TRBJ1-2 and V is TRBV4-3, with D possibly matching TRBD1 (5 bases). CDR1 and CDR2 (germline): LGHNA, YSLEER. The CDR3 runs 15 residues. Trimming stripped 0 bases from V and 7 bases from J, with 15 bases between. The CDR3 region is CASSQDRPGRGGYTF. The CDR3 region has the DNA TGCGCCAGCAGCCAAGATAGGCCAGGGAGAGGTGGCTACACCTTC.

This sequence joins TRBV27 and TRBJ2-3; the D call may be TRBD1 or TRBD2 (5 bases each). V dropped 2 bases and J dropped 1 base, with 13 bases sitting between them. The CDR3 runs 16 residues. The germline V gene encodes CDR1 MNHEY and CDR2 SMNVEV (reference sequence). This chain's CDR3 is CASSLEGSARTDTQYF. The DNA for the CDR3 is TGTGCCAGCAGTTTAGAGGGGTCGGCACGCACAGATACGCAGTATTTT.

The chain carries TRBV2 and TRBJ1-1, with D possibly matching TRBD1 (5 bases). Looked up from germline, CDR1 is SNHLY and CDR2 is FYNNEI. The V end lost 6 bases, the J end lost 4 bases, and 15 bases lay between the germline ends. This CDR3 has 14 amino acids. The chain's CDR3 is CASRKDKTGTEAFF. CDR3 DNA: TGTGCCAGCAGGAAGGACAAAACGGGCACTGAAGCTTTCTTT.

The chain joins TRBV13 to TRBJ2-7, with a weak D call TRBD1 (5 bases). CDR3 length: 14 amino acids. In germline, CDR1 is PRHDT, CDR2 FYEKMQ (reference sequence). V lost 3 bases to trimming and J lost 0 bases, with 9 bases between them. CDR3 in DNA: TGTGCCAGCAGCTTTAAAGGGGACTCCTACGAGCAGTACTTC. Encoded protein: CASSFKGDSYEQYF.

The chain recombines TRBV7-9 with TRBJ2-6; no clear D gene. The CDR3 is 15 residues long. Trimming left V 6 bases short and J 0 bases short, with 9 bases between. Germline V gene lookup returns CDR1 SEHNR and CDR2 FQNEAQ (reference sequence). The CDR3: CASSRASSGANVLTF. CDR3 nucleotides: TGTGCCAGCAGTAGGGCGAGCTCTGGGGCCAACGTCCTGACTTTC.

The V gene is TRBV14, the J gene TRBJ1-5, with TRBD1 matching over 7 bases. Trimming took 3 bases from V and 4 from J; bases not matched to a gene: 3. Germline V gene data show CDR1 as SGHDN and CDR2 as FVKESK. The CDR3 runs 14 residues. Here the CDR3 reads CASSHQGQNQPQHF. As DNA, the CDR3 is TGTGCCAGCAGCCACCAGGGACAGAATCAGCCCCAGCATTTT. Filled out from reference TRBV14 and TRBJ1-5, the complete variable domain reads EAGVTQFPSHSVIEKGQTVTLRCDPISGHDNLYWYRRVMGKEIKFLLHFVKESKQDESGMPNNRFLAERTGGTYSTLKVQPAELEDSGVYFCASSHQGQNQPQHFGDGTRLSIL.

J is TRBJ2-3 and V is TRBV27, with D tentatively TRBD2 (6 bases). The CDR3 spans 16 residues. V lost 3 bases and J lost 0, with 13 bases in between. Germline CDR1 and CDR2: MNHEY and SMNVEV (reference sequence). DNA of the CDR3: TGTGCCAGCAGTTTGAGCCGGGGGTTCAGCACAGATACGCAGTATTTT. This gives the protein CASSLSRGFSTDTQYF.

V is TRBV12-5 and J is TRBJ2-2; possible D gene TRBD1, 5 bases. The CDR3 is 15 residues long. CDR1 is LGHNT, CDR2 FRNRAP, per germline. The germline V and J ends were trimmed by 7 bases and 2 bases, with 14 bases remaining between them. The CDR3 DNA reads TGTGCTAGTGCCCCGGAGCAGGGCAACACCGGGGAGCTGTTTTTT. Its translation is CASAPEQGNTGELFF.

This chain links TRBV4-3 with TRBJ1-4; D is possibly TRBD1 (5 bases). V was clipped by 3 bases and J by 4 bases, with 15 bases between them. This CDR3 spans 16 amino acids. Per germline, CDR1 LGHNA and CDR2 YSLEER. The CDR3 nucleotides read TGCGCCAGCAGCCAGGGGCCCCGAACCGTTAATGAAAAACTGTTTTTT. Residues: CASSQGPRTVNEKLFF.

The chain links TRBV30 to TRBJ1-2; tentative D call: TRBD1 (5 bases). The CDR3 consists of 10 residues. The V gene's germline CDR1 is GTSNPN and CDR2 SVGIG (reference sequence). The CDR3 reads CALLGDGYTF. The CDR3 nucleotides read TGTGCATTACTAGGGGACGGCTACACCTTC. Drawing the rest from reference TRBV30 and TRBJ1-2, the complete variable domain is SQTIHQWPATLVQPVGSPLSLECTVEGTSNPNLYWYRQAAGRGLQLLFYSVGIGQISSEVPQNLSASRPQDRQFILSSKKLLLSDSGFYLCALLGDGYTFGSGTRLTVV.

This clone was detected once. This chain connects TRBV14 to TRBJ1-2; D call uncertain. Germline-derived CDR1 and CDR2 are SGHDN and FVKESK. This CDR3 has 12 amino acids. V dropped 6 bases and J dropped 6 bases, with 11 bases sitting between them. The DNA of the CDR3 is TGTGCCAGCAGGGCCTCGGCGGATGGCTACACCTTC. Translating it yields CASRASADGYTF.

J is TRBJ1-1 and V is TRBV5-1; no reliable D call. The V end lost 2 bases, the J end lost 2 bases, and 7 bases lay between the germline ends. CDR1 is SGHRS and CDR2 is YFSETQ in the germline V gene. The CDR3 extends over 13 amino acids. The CDR3 protein is CASSLRLNTEAFF. DNA of the CDR3: TGCGCCAGCAGCTTACGACTAAACACTGAAGCTTTCTTT.

As DNA, the CDR3 is TGTGCCAGCAGCGAAGGAGCCGGGGGACAAGAGACCCAGTACTTC. Translated: CASSEGAGGQETQYF. This chain uses TRBV5-4 with TRBJ2-5; tentative D call: TRBD2 (6 bases). The CDR3 runs to 15 residues. Germline V gene lookup returns CDR1 SGHNT and CDR2 YYREEE (reference sequence). V lost 4 bases and J lost 2, with 15 bases in between.